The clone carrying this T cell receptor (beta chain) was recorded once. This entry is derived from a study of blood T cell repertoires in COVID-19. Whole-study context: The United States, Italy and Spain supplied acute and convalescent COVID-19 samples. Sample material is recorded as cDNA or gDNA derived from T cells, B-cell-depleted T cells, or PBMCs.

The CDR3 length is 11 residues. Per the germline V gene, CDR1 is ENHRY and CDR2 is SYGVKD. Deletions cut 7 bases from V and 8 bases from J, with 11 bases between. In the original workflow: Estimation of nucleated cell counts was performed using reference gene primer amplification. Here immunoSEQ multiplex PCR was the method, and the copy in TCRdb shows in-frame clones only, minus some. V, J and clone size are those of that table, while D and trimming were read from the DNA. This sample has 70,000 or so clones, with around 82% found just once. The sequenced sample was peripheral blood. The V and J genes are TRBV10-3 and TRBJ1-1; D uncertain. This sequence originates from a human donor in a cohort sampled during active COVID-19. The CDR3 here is CAIMEDLEAFF. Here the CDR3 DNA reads TGTGCCATCATGGAGGATCTCGAAGCTTTCTTT.